The T cell receptor (beta chain) under discussion was sequenced for a study of monozygotic twins with inflammatory bowel disease. CDR1 SGHDT and CDR2 YYEEEE come from the germline V gene. The CDR3 has 15 residues. Each donor had 2 to 3 ml of blood drawn. UMIs incorporating a 6-nucleotide sample barcode were appended by means of template switching. TCRdb reprocessed the 5' RACE reads and stores each CDR3 protein as one record, lacking DNA. The sample spans some 440,000 distinct CDR3 sequences; the ten largest clones claim approximately 2.4%. The chain carries TRBV5-6 and TRBJ2-1; with no DNA, the TCRdb D assignment of TRBD1 cannot be verified. This receptor was identified in a human donor with ulcerative colitis or Crohn's disease, or a healthy co-twin of an affected twin (not recorded which). Sequencing input: blood. The CDR3 here is CASSWEGQGVNEQFF.